This T cell receptor (beta chain) was sequenced during a study of cytomegalovirus exposure and HLA in healthy donors. Notes on the study in general: A later analysis found most CMV-associated TCR beta chains apparently HLA-restricted.

It was with 60 Vbeta and 13 Jbeta primers that the PCR ran. Profiling relied on immunoSEQ multiplex PCR, and the TCRdb table lists in-frame clones only, not all of them. The table includes about 150,000 clones, 79% detected once. As concerns this clone: Its antigen is still unknown.

Source material: PBMCs. This clonotype was sampled from a man in his forties or fifties in good health and CMV-seropositive.

The chain's CDR3 is CASSEGQANYEQYF. As DNA, the CDR3 is TGTGCCAGCAGTGAGGGACAGGCAAACTACGAGCAGTACTTC. The genes are TRBV2 and TRBJ2-7, with 8 nucleotides matching TRBD1. V gave up 3 bases and J gave up 3 bases; unmatched junction bases: 4. The CDR3 runs to 14 residues. The germline CDR1 and CDR2 sequences are SNHLY and FYNNEI.